These T cell receptor beta chains were read from a single sample in a study of regulatory T cells in long-lasting Graves disease. TCRdb fed the multiplex PCR reads into MiXCR, producing one record per CDR3 protein. The sample contains hundreds of thousands of distinct CDR3 sequences, roughly 15% of which appear only once. Specimen: peripheral blood mononuclear cells (PBMCs), collected at new diagnosis, from a patient treated with antithyroid drugs. The receptor set was obtained from a female donor with Graves disease. Both conserved end residues are part of each CDR3. A D gene is named only where the DNA matches it firmly. Expanded clones get a size class; other rows say once, few or many, or leave the size out.

abundance,d_gene,j_gene,v_gene,len,CDR3nt,CDR3aa
many,TRBD1,TRBJ1-6,TRBV27,13,TGTGCCAGCAGGGGACAGGGTGATTCACCCCTCCACTTT,CASRGQGDSPLHF
many,NA,TRBJ1-2,TRBV27,16,TGTGCCAGCAGTTTCTCCTTACAGGGCTATAACTATGGCTACACCTTC,CASSFSLQGYNYGYTF
many,NA,TRBJ1-5,TRBV6-5,15,TGTGCCAGCAGTTATTCAATTCTGGGAGGCCAGCCCCAGCATTTT,CASSYSILGGQPQHF
many,NA,TRBJ1-1,TRBV3-1,13,TGTGCCAGCAGCCAGGACGCGGTCCGGGAGGCTTTCTTT,CASSQDAVREAFF
NA,NA,TRBJ2-7,TRBV7-9,14,TGTGCCAGCAGCCTCGCCGGTTCGGGCTACGAGCAGTACTTC,CASSLAGSGYEQYF
many,NA,TRBJ2-7,TRBV2,14,TGTGCCAGCAGTGTGGCTAGCGCGACCTACGAGCAGTACTTC,CASSVASATYEQYF
NA,NA,TRBJ2-7,TRBV20-1,13,TGCAGTGCTAGAGCGGGGTCCTCCTACGAGCAGTACTTC,CSARAGSSYEQYF
NA,TRBD1,TRBJ1-6,TRBV20-1,16,TGCAGTGCTAGAACAACCCCGGGACAGGAAAATTCACCCCTCCACTTT,CSARTTPGQENSPLHF
NA,NA,TRBJ2-3,TRBV11-1,15,TGTGCCAGCAGCCGGTCACGGACTAGCACAGATACGCAGTATTTT,CASSRSRTSTDTQYF
many,NA,TRBJ2-5,TRBV28,13,TGTGCCAGCGCCCGACAAGGGAAAGAGACCCAGTACTTC,CASARQGKETQYF
few,NA,TRBJ1-2,TRBV5-5,14,TGTGCCAGCAGCTCCCGGGACGGAAACTATGGCTACACCTTC,CASSSRDGNYGYTF
many,NA,TRBJ2-5,TRBV5-6,13,TGTGCCAGCAGACCGACATTGTGGGAGACCCAGTACTTC,CASRPTLWETQYF
NA,TRBD1,TRBJ2-2,TRBV5-1,16,TGCGCCAGCAGCTGGAGCGGACAGGGGCCCACCGGGGAGCTGTTTTTT,CASSWSGQGPTGELFF
many,NA,TRBJ1-1,TRBV7-9,14,TGTGCCAGCAGCTTACCAGGGGTAGGGACTGAAGCTTTCTTT,CASSLPGVGTEAFF
NA,NA,TRBJ1-1,TRBV9,16,TGTGCCAGCAGCGTAGCTACTAACAGGCCAGTTTCTGAAGCTTTCTTT,CASSVATNRPVSEAFF
few,NA,TRBJ1-4,TRBV7-9,15,TGTGCCAGCAGCGCGCCAGGGAGGACTAATGAAAAACTGTTTTTT,CASSAPGRTNEKLFF
NA,NA,TRBJ2-3,TRBV6-1,16,TGTGCCAGCAGGACAATCCGGGACTTCGGCACAGATACGCAGTATTTT,CASRTIRDFGTDTQYF
NA,NA,TRBJ1-1,TRBV6-1,14,TGTGCCAGCAGTCGGCTGGGGGCGAACACTGAAGCTTTCTTT,CASSRLGANTEAFF
many,TRBD1,TRBJ2-7,TRBV3-1,16,TGTGCCAGCAGCCATGAGCCGGGACAGGGGGGCTACGAGCAGTACTTC,CASSHEPGQGGYEQYF
NA,NA,TRBJ2-5,TRBV10-2,14,TGCGCCAGCAGTAAACACCCGGAGGGAGAGACCCAGTACTTC,CASSKHPEGETQYF
NA,NA,TRBJ1-4,TRBV18,15,TGTGCCAGCTCACCACCGTCGGGCCAAGGTGAAAAACTGTTTTTT,CASSPPSGQGEKLFF
NA,NA,TRBJ2-6,TRBV7-9,17,TGTGCCAGCAGCTCCGACCGCGGGATTTCTGGGGCCAACGTCCTGACTTTC,CASSSDRGISGANVLTF
NA,TRBD1,TRBJ2-1,TRBV6-5,16,TGTGCCAGCAGTTACTCGATGTCAGGGGGATGGAATGAGCAGTTCTTC,CASSYSMSGGWNEQFF
many,NA,TRBJ2-5,TRBV7-9,12,TGTGCCACCCAAGGGACGGACGGGACCCAGTACTTC,CATQGTDGTQYF
many,NA,TRBJ2-2,TRBV7-3,18,TGTGCCAGCAGCTTAAGGTCGGCTGGCGGGATGAACACCGGGGAGCTGTTTTTT,CASSLRSAGGMNTGELFF
many,TRBD2,TRBJ2-7,TRBV12-3/TRBV12-4,17,TGTGCCAGCAGCTCAACTAGCGGGGGTTCGAGCTCCTACGAGCAGTACTTC,CASSSTSGGSSSYEQYF
many,NA,TRBJ2-7,TRBV27,22,TGTGCCAGCAGCGTTACAGGGGAACGCCGAACGGCTACAAGCGGGAGTTTCTACGAGCAGTACTTC,CASSVTGERRTATSGSFYEQYF
many,NA,TRBJ1-2,TRBV10-2,13,TGCGCCACTACGACCGGCCTCAACTATGGCTACACCTTC,CATTTGLNYGYTF
many,NA,TRBJ2-3,TRBV12-5,15,TGTGCTAGTGGAACGAAGGGGGGTGGTACAGATACGCAGTATTTT,CASGTKGGGTDTQYF
many,NA,TRBJ1-2,TRBV9,15,TGTGCCAGCAGCGTAGCCGGGGCAGAAACTTATGGCTACACCTTC,CASSVAGAETYGYTF
many,TRBD2,TRBJ2-1,TRBV19,17,TGTGCCAGTATACCTAGCGGGAGGGCCCTGTTTGTAAATGAGCAGTTCTTC,CASIPSGRALFVNEQFF
many,NA,TRBJ1-2,TRBV5-5,15,TGTGCCAGCAGCTGGGACTTGGACAGTCCTACTGGCTACACCTTC,CASSWDLDSPTGYTF
NA,TRBD2,TRBJ2-1,TRBV6-6,16,TGTGCCAGCAGTTACTCGCTAGCGGGGGGGAACAATGAGCAGTTCTTC,CASSYSLAGGNNEQFF
NA,NA,TRBJ2-7,TRBV24-1,15,TGTGCCACCAGTGATTGGTCGGGCAACTCCTACGAGCAGTACTTC,CATSDWSGNSYEQYF
NA,TRBD2,TRBJ2-5,TRBV28,19,TGTGCCAGCAGTCGACCCGCGGGACTAGCGGGAGGGCCAAGAGAGACCCAGTACTTC,CASSRPAGLAGGPRETQYF